What follows are 16 T cell receptor beta chains derived from one specimen sequenced in a study of CD8 T cells in Susac syndrome. An input of roughly 0.5 to 1 ug of RNA was subjected to reverse transcription using random hexamers. From the immunoSEQ multiplex PCR reads, TCRdb called clonotypes with MiXCR, one entry per CDR3 protein. The profile shows 130,000 to 150,000 distinct CDR3 sequences, approximately 93% of them singletons. Sequenced input: CD8+ T cells from PBMCs. The receptors come from a human donor in good health.

CDR3 in amino acids: CASSEGPGLGGTEAFF. As DNA, the CDR3 is TGTGCCAGCAGTGAGGGGCCCGGACTGGGCGGCACTGAAGCTTTCTTT. The chain joins TRBV2 to TRBJ1-1; D perhaps matches TRBD1 (5 bases). V lost 3 bases, J lost 4 bases, and 18 bases lay in between. The CDR3 is 16 amino acids. Germline loops: CDR1 SNHLY, CDR2 FYNNEI.

The chain carries TRBV7-2 and TRBJ2-7, with D perhaps TRBD1 or TRBD2 (5 bases each). Germline CDR1 reads SGHTA; CDR2 reads FQGNSA. Deletions cut 2 bases from V and 0 bases from J, with 14 bases between. The CDR3 runs 16 residues. The CDR3 bases are TGTGCCAGCAGCTTATTCCGGGACCTGAGCTCCTACGAGCAGTACTTC. Its translation is CASSLFRDLSSYEQYF.

The CDR3 nucleotides are TGTGCCAGCAGCGCGTCCCTCACAGGGCCCTTAGGCGGGAGGTCCTACAATGAGCAGTTCTTC. This encodes CASSASLTGPLGGRSYNEQFF. This rearrangement joins TRBV9 to TRBJ2-1; TRBD2 matches 8 bases. Trimming took 3 bases from V and 1 from J; bases not matched to a gene: 21. The CDR3 is 21 residues long. Germline lookup yields CDR1 SGDLS and CDR2 YYNGEE.

V usage is TRBV7-9 and J usage is TRBJ2-4; D is uncertain. V lost 5 bases and J lost 5, with 16 bases in between. The length of the CDR3 is 15 residues. Germline V gene sequence: CDR1 SEHNR, CDR2 FQNEAQ (reference sequence). CDR3 DNA: TGTGCCAGCAGCACTCCAACGTGGAATGAAAACATTCAGTACTTC. Translated: CASSTPTWNENIQYF.

V gene TRBV2 combines with J gene TRBJ2-2, with 7 bases aligning to TRBD2. The CDR3 extends over 14 amino acids. From germline, CDR1 is SNHLY and CDR2 FYNNEI. Trimming took 3 bases from V and 5 from J; bases not matched to a gene: 3. The CDR3 region is CASSEKGGTGELFF. CDR3 nucleotide sequence: TGTGCCAGCAGTGAGAAGGGAGGGACCGGGGAGCTGTTTTTT. Combining the CDR3 with reference TRBV2 and TRBJ2-2 gives the whole variable domain EPEVTQTPSHQVTQMGQEVILRCVPISNHLYFYWYRQILGQKVEFLVSFYNNEISEKSEIFDDQFSVERPDGSNFTLKIRSTKLEDSAMYFCASSEKGGTGELFFGEGSRLTVL.

The V call is TRBV28, the J call TRBJ2-5; unclear D gene. The CDR3 loop spans 15 amino acids. Trimming removed 3 bases from V and 2 bases from J, with 13 bases in between. The V gene's germline CDR1 is MDHEN and CDR2 SYDVKM. The CDR3 DNA reads as TGTGCCAGCAGTTTGCCCGTCGAGCAGCAAGAGACCCAGTACTTC. This encodes CASSLPVEQQETQYF.

This chain connects TRBV30 to TRBJ1-1; D call uncertain. V lost 0 bases, J lost 0 bases, and 5 bases lay in between. Germline assignment: CDR1 GTSNPN and CDR2 SVGIG (reference sequence). The CDR3 spans 13 residues. The CDR3 loop reads CAWSVIMNTEAFF. The CDR3 nucleotides are TGTGCCTGGAGTGTGATAATGAACACTGAAGCTTTCTTT. The variable domain in full, with the rest retrieved from reference TRBV30 and TRBJ1-1, is SQTIHQWPATLVQPVGSPLSLECTVEGTSNPNLYWYRQAAGRGLQLLFYSVGIGQISSEVPQNLSASRPQDRQFILSSKKLLLSDSGFYLCAWSVIMNTEAFFGQGTRLTVV.

The chain recombines TRBV25-1 with TRBJ2-7, with 9 bases fitting TRBD1. The V gene's germline CDR1 is MGHDK and CDR2 SYGVNS. V trimming: 8 bases; J trimming: 7 bases; junction bases outside the gene matches: 9. The CDR3 has 13 residues. CDR3 residues: CASSWTGAGEQYF. As DNA, the CDR3 is TGTGCCAGCTCTTGGACAGGGGCGGGTGAGCAGTACTTC.

This chain joins TRBV29-1 and TRBJ2-3; 9 nucleotides line up with TRBD2. CDR3 length: 13 amino acids. The germline gives CDR1 SQVTM, CDR2 ANQGSEA. The ends lost 7 bases at V and 4 bases at J; junction bases unmatched: 6. The CDR3 DNA is TGCAGCGCTAGCGGGAATAGCCCAGATACGCAGTATTTT. It codes for CSASGNSPDTQYF.

The gene calls are TRBV20-1 and TRBJ2-1; D not resolved. Germline assignment: CDR1 DFQATT and CDR2 SNEGSKA (reference sequence). This CDR3 is 12 amino acids long. The CDR3 protein is CRAESSYNEQFF. The CDR3 DNA sequence: TGCAGAGCTGAGAGCTCCTACAATGAGCAGTTCTTC.

This rearrangement joins TRBV27 to TRBJ2-6, with D hard to call. Germline V gene data show CDR1 as MNHEY and CDR2 as SMNVEV (reference sequence). V was clipped by 6 bases and J by 2 bases, with 5 bases between them. CDR3 size: 13 residues. The CDR3 DNA reads as TGTGCCAGCAGGTTGCCTGGGGCCAACGTCCTGACTTTC. Amino acid sequence: CASRLPGANVLTF. Filled out from reference TRBV27 and TRBJ2-6, the complete variable domain reads EAQVTQNPRYLITVTGKKLTVTCSQNMNHEYMSWYRQDPGLGLRQIYYSMNVEVTDKGDVPEGYKVSRKEKRNFPLILESPSPNQTSLYFCASRLPGANVLTFGAGSRLTVL.

The J gene is TRBJ2-1, the V gene TRBV12-3 or TRBV12-4; the match to TRBD2 covers 8 bases. The CDR3 has 16 amino acids. Losses at the gene ends were 6 bases for V and 5 bases for J; bases not matched to a gene: 12. The CDR3 DNA is TGTGCCAGCAGCCTCGTCGGTAGCGGGATCGACAATGAGCAGTTCTTC. This codes for CASSLVGSGIDNEQFF.

This clonotype appeared once. The chain employs TRBV18 and TRBJ2-7, with 7 bases matching TRBD2. In germline, CDR1 is KGHSH, CDR2 LQKENI. Losses at the gene ends were 3 bases for V and 0 bases for J; bases not matched to a gene: 5. CDR3 size: 15 residues. The CDR3 protein is CASSPPGGSSYEQYF. Written as DNA, the CDR3 is TGTGCCAGCTCACCGCCGGGGGGAAGCTCCTACGAGCAGTACTTC.

Notes on this clonotype: One junction end disagrees with the germline gene, perhaps due to a read error. The CDR3 region has the DNA TGCAGCGTCGAGGCAGGGGGGAACGCCGGGGAGCTGTTTTTT. It is translated as CSVEAGGNAGELFF. This chain uses TRBV29-1 with TRBJ2-2; a possible D gene is TRBD1 (7 bases). Germline CDR1 is SQVTM and CDR2 is ANQGSEA. CDR3 size: 14 residues.

The rearrangement links TRBV14 to TRBJ2-1; D uncertain. The CDR3 spans 15 residues. Trimming shortened V by 3 bases and J by 0 bases, and 9 bases separated the two germline ends. Germline assignment: CDR1 SGHDN and CDR2 FVKESK. The CDR3 region has the DNA TGTGCCAGCAGCCAGGTTAGCAGCTCCTACAATGAGCAGTTCTTC. Translating it yields CASSQVSSSYNEQFF.

The rearrangement uses TRBV27 and TRBJ2-7; the D gene is possibly TRBD1 (6 bases). From germline, CDR1 is MNHEY and CDR2 SMNVEV (reference sequence). CDR3 length: 14 residues. V shed 3 bases and J shed 2 bases, with 11 bases lying between them. DNA for the CDR3: TGTGCCAGCAGTTTTTCGGACAGAGCCTACGAGCAGTACTTC. This codes for CASSFSDRAYEQYF.